This T cell receptor beta chain was retrieved from a study of shared clonotypes between healthy human individuals. V gave up 3 bases and J gave up 6 bases, with 9 bases separating them. Germline values: CDR1 SNHLY, CDR2 FYNNEI. This CDR3 contains 14 residues. The protocol was immunoSEQ multiplex PCR, while the TCRdb copy is restricted to in-frame clones and leaves out a portion. The sample holds about 2 million clones, 85% to 95% seen once. Healthy HIV-negative adults with no recent acute infections or vaccinations were recruited as donors. Donors, without exception, were Caucasian adults residing in Nashville, Tennessee. The study separated CD4+ cells into CD45RA+ naive and CD45RA-negative memory subsets.

The receptor was isolated from a man between 18 and 29 years old in good health. What was sequenced was naive CD4+ T cells sorted from blood. Subset: CD45RA+ positively selected. The chain couples TRBV2 to TRBJ1-6; no clear D gene. CDR3 in amino acids: CASSEGQSNSPLHF. CDR3 DNA sequence: TGTGCCAGCAGTGAGGGCCAGAGTAATTCACCCCTCCACTTT.